One and the same sample provided the 13 T cell receptor beta chains below, sequenced in a study of vaccination and CD4 T cells after COVID-19. Indicated treatment: roughly 10-day PBMC culture with coronavirus spike peptide pools or control peptides (ViraFEST assay). Cultured CD4+ T-cell DNA underwent Oncomine TCR Beta short-read sequencing. TCRdb redid the calling of the PCR reads with MiXCR, one entry per CDR3 protein. The sample includes around 19,000 distinct CDR3 sequences, just under 45% of them seen just once. These receptors' targets are unknown. The sequencing input was CD4+ T cells from blood, cultured in vitro. These receptors were taken from a human donor who had recovered from COVID-19.

The rearrangement joins TRBV7-2 to TRBJ2-5; D is uncertain. The germline V gene has CDR1 SGHTA and CDR2 FQGNSA. This CDR3 spans 14 amino acids. V was trimmed by 5 bases and J by 2 bases, leaving 12 bases between them. The CDR3 DNA follows: TGTGCCAGCAGCCCATTCGTTCGTCAAGAGACCCAGTACTTC. Its translation: CASSPFVRQETQYF.

This chain links TRBV12-3 or TRBV12-4 with TRBJ1-2; D might be TRBD1 (5 bases). The V end lost 3 bases, the J end lost 3 bases, and 8 bases lay between the germline ends. The length of the CDR3 is 13 residues. The CDR3 DNA reads TGTGCCAGCAGTTTGCAGGGCTACTATGGCTACACCTTC. It yields the protein CASSLQGYYGYTF.

The gene calls are TRBV5-1 and TRBJ2-5; 11 positions match TRBD2. Germline V gives CDR1 SGHRS, CDR2 YFSETQ. The junction had 3 bases not matched to a gene; V was cut back by 7 bases and J by 4 bases. The CDR3 has 13 residues. The CDR3 loop is CASQTSGGETQYF. The DNA of the CDR3 is TGCGCCAGCCAAACTAGCGGGGGAGAGACCCAGTACTTC.

This clonotype was recorded a few times. CDR3: CASSTGAPGYTF. The CDR3 nucleotides read TGTGCCAGCAGCACAGGGGCCCCTGGCTACACCTTC. The V gene is TRBV2, the J gene TRBJ1-2; TRBD1 agrees at 7 bases. The CDR3 loop spans 12 amino acids. Trimming cost V 6 bases and J 7 bases; bases outside gene matches: 5. Germline CDR1 is SNHLY and CDR2 is FYNNEI.

This chain uses TRBV7-6 with TRBJ2-5; the match to TRBD2 covers 9 bases. The J segment lost 4 bases and the V segment lost 5 bases, leaving 14 bases of the junction unmatched. The CDR3 contains 17 residues. Germline lookup yields CDR1 SGHVS and CDR2 FNYEAQ. The CDR3 here is CASSPGLRGGLGETQYF. CDR3 DNA: TGTGCCAGCAGCCCGGGTCTGCGGGGGGGCCTGGGAGAGACCCAGTACTTC.

In its sample, this clonotype was seen a few times. V and J are TRBV19 and TRBJ1-6; 12 bases match TRBD1. The trim removed 1 base at V and 14 bases at J, leaving 12 bases unmatched. The germline gives CDR1 LNHDA, CDR2 SQIVND (reference sequence). This CDR3 has 17 amino acids. As DNA, the CDR3 is TGTGCCAGTAGTATAGCCGGACCGGGACAGGGGGCTGGGACCCTCCACTTT. It specifies CASSIAGPGQGAGTLHF.

The CDR3 nucleotides read TGTGCCATCAGTGAGACAAGGACTAGCGGGGGGGCACCTAGCACAGATACGCAGTATTTT. Amino acids: CAISETRTSGGAPSTDTQYF. This chain uses TRBV10-3 with TRBJ2-3, with TRBD2 matching over 15 bases. After removal of 2 bases from V and 0 bases from J, the junction contained 9 bases not matched to a gene. CDR1 ENHRY and CDR2 SYGVKD come from the germline V gene. This CDR3 contains 20 residues.

The chain combines TRBV24-1 with TRBJ2-3, with 7 bases lining up with TRBD2. The CDR3 length is 15 residues. V lost 5 bases and J lost 0; bases outside the gene matches: 4. CDR1 is KGHDR and CDR2 is SFDVKD in the germline V gene. CDR3 in amino acids: CATSARGRSTDTQYF. For the CDR3, the DNA is TGTGCCACCAGTGCCCGCGGGAGAAGCACAGATACGCAGTATTTT.

The table lists this clonotype with a few counts. The chain links TRBV6-2 or TRBV6-3 to TRBJ2-1; 13 nucleotides align to TRBD2. Unmatched junction bases numbered 2, after V lost 6 bases and J lost 0 bases. The CDR3 is 16 residues long. Per germline, CDR1 MNHEY and CDR2 SVGEGT. Written as DNA, the CDR3 is TGTGCCAGCAGACGGACTAGCGGGGGCTCCTACAATGAGCAGTTCTTC. Protein: CASRRTSGGSYNEQFF.

This clonotype was seen a handful of times. The J gene is TRBJ1-2, the V gene TRBV19; D uncertain. The CDR3 consists of 12 residues. Germline V gives CDR1 LNHDA, CDR2 SQIVND (reference sequence). V dropped 6 bases and J dropped 3 bases, with 8 bases sitting between them. For the CDR3, the DNA is TGTGCCAGTAGCCCAGCCGACTATGGCTACACCTTC. It encodes CASSPADYGYTF.

The rearrangement links TRBV27 to TRBJ2-1; no clear D gene. Trimming took off 0 bases at V and 0 bases at J, with 9 bases between the two ends. This CDR3 has 16 residues. The germline gives CDR1 MNHEY, CDR2 SMNVEV (reference sequence). The CDR3 here is CASSLSGSSSYNEQFF. CDR3 nucleotide sequence: TGTGCCAGCAGTTTATCGGGGTCAAGCTCCTACAATGAGCAGTTCTTC.

The chain employs TRBV18 and TRBJ1-2, with 8 bases fitting TRBD1. The CDR3 sequence is 14 residues long. Germline V lookup: CDR1 KGHSH, CDR2 LQKENI. The V gene end was trimmed by 5 bases and the J gene end by 1 base; junction bases not matched to a gene: 3. CDR3 in amino acids: CASSDDRGNYGYTF. CDR3 nucleotide sequence: TGTGCCAGCTCAGACGACAGGGGTAACTATGGCTACACCTTC.

The table lists this clonotype with a count of one. The rearrangement uses TRBV4-1 and TRBJ2-1; D possibly corresponds to TRBD2 (6 bases). This CDR3 region has 18 residues. CDR1 and CDR2 (germline): MGHRA, YSYEKL. V lost 0 bases, J lost 6 bases, and 21 bases lay in between. As DNA, the CDR3 is TGCGCCAGCAGCCAAGATAGGGCTAGCGCGCCCCGAGGCAATGAGCAGTTCTTC. Protein: CASSQDRASAPRGNEQFF.